This T cell receptor (beta chain) was sequenced in a study of T cell repertoires in cytomegalovirus infection. Study details: Public TCR beta signatures were indicative of both CMV infection and a matching HLA type.

Study-wide points: Across the ex vivo response, the dominant clonotypes were HLA-C-restricted CMV-specific TCR beta clonotypes.

V lost 7 bases, J lost 4 bases, and 19 bases lay in between. This CDR3 region has 16 residues. Per germline, CDR1 SGHAT and CDR2 FQNNGV. This clonotype was recorded at least ten times. Its antigen is as yet unknown. TCRdb re-called the reads with MiXCR, one entry per CDR3 protein. The sample contains roughly 990,000 distinct CDR3 sequences, around 30% of which appear only once. The sequence came from a human donor in good health (CMV status not recorded). Some clones in this sample may be carry-over from other donors' samples. This sequence joins TRBV11-2 and TRBJ2-2, with D possibly called TRBD1 or TRBD2 (5 bases each). The sample was cultured CD8+ T cells from PBMCs, taken from culture after CMV antigen stimulation. The CDR3 DNA reads as TGTGCCAGCATCCGAGGGATAGGGGTGGCCACCGGGGAGCTGTTTTTT. Its translation: CASIRGIGVATGELFF.